This T cell receptor (beta chain) was recorded in a study of blood T cell repertoires in COVID-19. The overall study: Samples came from the United States, Italy and Spain, spanning acute and convalescent COVID-19. The analysed material was cDNA or gDNA that came from T cells, B-cell-depleted T cells, or PBMCs.

The CDR3 is 15 residues long. Germline V gives CDR1 SGHDN, CDR2 FVKESK. V lost 5 bases and J lost 2; bases outside the gene matches: 8. Original data processing: Reference gene primers were amplified, and this amplification served to estimate nucleated cell counts. Measured with immunoSEQ multiplex PCR; TCRdb has only the in-frame clones, and not every one. D and trimming were read from the DNA, whereas the V and J calls and clone size are those reported in that table. The sample has around 170,000 clones, approximately 88% seen once. The sequenced sample consisted of peripheral blood. J is TRBJ1-2 and V is TRBV14; 7 bases map to TRBD1. The clonotype was recovered from a woman aged 55 to 70 with acute or convalescent COVID-19. CDR3 bases: TGTGCCAGCAGCTCCCAACAGGGGATCAACTATGGCTACACCTTC. This encodes CASSSQQGINYGYTF.